The present entry profiles one TCR beta chain with its context. Its antigen remains unidentified. These data come from a study of T cell responses to AZD1222 COVID-19 vaccine. Findings and caveats of the study: Breadth and depth of Spike-specific TCRs rose after two AZD1222 doses. Epitopes outside B.1.351 and B.1.1.7 mutated regions reportedly drew nearly half of spike TCRs. Only 5 or 6 AZD1222 recipients tested seropositive at baseline.

The protocol was immunoSEQ multiplex PCR, while the TCRdb copy is restricted to in-frame clones and leaves out a portion. The sample has under 150,000 clones, 88% seen once. Combined were second doses at about 4 or about 12 weeks. Trimming left V 1 base short and J 5 bases short, with 6 bases between. The CDR3 loop spans 13 amino acids. V usage is TRBV12-3 or TRBV12-4 and J usage is TRBJ2-1, with D possibly TRBD1 on 6 matching bases. This specimen was peripheral blood, taken 28 days after the second AZD1222 dose. This clonotype originated in an adult who received the AZD1222 COVID-19 vaccine. This chain's CDR3 is CASSLGGHNEQFF. CDR3 nucleotides: TGTGCCAGCAGTTTAGGGGGGCACAATGAGCAGTTCTTC.